The 19 T cell receptor beta chains reported below all come from one sample, sequenced in a study of blood T cell repertoires in COVID-19. Some clones are missing from TCRdb's copy, which holds only in-frame ones; the method was immunoSEQ multiplex PCR. This sample has more than 65,000 clones; around nine tenths occur once, and the top ten carry 7% to 9.5%. The sample was peripheral blood. The source is a human donor in a cohort sampled during active COVID-19.

This sequence joins TRBV18 and TRBJ1-6; a possible D gene is TRBD1 (5 bases). CDR3 size: 14 residues. Trimming left V 6 bases short and J 4 bases short, with 10 bases between. Germline CDR1 is KGHSH and CDR2 is LQKENI. The CDR3 DNA reads TGTGCCAGCTCCGAACAGGATTATAATTCACCCCTCCACTTT. As protein: CASSEQDYNSPLHF. Filled out from reference TRBV18 and TRBJ1-6, the complete variable domain reads NAGVMQNPRHLVRRRGQEARLRCSPMKGHSHVYWYRQLPEEGLKFMVYLQKENIIDESGMPKERFSAEFPKEGPSILRIQQVVRGDSAAYFCASSEQDYNSPLHFGNGTRLTVT.

The genes are TRBV24-1 and TRBJ1-2, with TRBD1 as a possible D gene (6 bases). Germline CDR1 reads KGHDR; CDR2 reads SFDVKD. CDR3 length: 12 residues. V dropped 4 bases and J dropped 8 bases, with 10 bases sitting between them. The CDR3 nucleotides read TGTGCCACCAGTGAGGGGGCTTACGGCTACACCTTC. It translates to CATSEGAYGYTF.

The rearrangement links TRBV5-6 to TRBJ1-1; 7 nucleotides agree with TRBD1. CDR3 length: 14 residues. CDR1 and CDR2 from the germline V gene are SGHDT and YYEEEE. V shed 4 bases and J 5 bases; nucleotides not matched to a gene: 8. The CDR3: CASSPVTGWTEAFF. The CDR3, as DNA: TGTGCCAGCAGCCCCGTGACAGGGTGGACTGAAGCTTTCTTT.

The chain uses TRBV12-3 or TRBV12-4 and TRBJ1-1; D gene uncertain. V was shortened by 0 bases and J by 4 bases, with 6 bases between the two germline ends. The CDR3 has 13 amino acids. CDR3 sequence (DNA): TGTGCCAGCAGTTTAGCCCTAGGCACTGAAGCTTTCTTT. It encodes CASSLALGTEAFF.

The chain carries TRBV9 and TRBJ2-7; D might be TRBD1 (6 bases). V was cut by 4 bases and J by 5 bases, with 22 bases left in between. Germline V lookup: CDR1 SGDLS, CDR2 YYNGEE. The CDR3 has 16 amino acids. In DNA form, the CDR3 reads TGTGCCAGCAGCCCGCCTGGGGCTCGGGCAGGGGACGAGCAGTACTTC. It translates to CASSPPGARAGDEQYF.

This clone was observed a single time. The chain combines TRBV7-9 with TRBJ1-2, with D tentatively TRBD1 (5 bases). The germline gives CDR1 SEHNR, CDR2 FQNEAQ (reference sequence). V gave up 1 base and J gave up 3 bases, with 12 bases separating them. The CDR3 consists of 15 residues. CDR3 coding DNA: TGTGCCAGCAGCTTAGTGGTGGACACCGACTATGGCTACACCTTC. This encodes CASSLVVDTDYGYTF.

The chain joins TRBV16 to TRBJ2-7, with TRBD2 matching 9 bases. Germline CDR1 reads KGHSY; CDR2 reads FQNENV. The trim removed 8 bases at V and 3 bases at J, leaving 8 bases unmatched. The CDR3 sequence is 14 residues long. This CDR3 reads CASAAKRGVYEQYF. The CDR3 nucleotides are TGTGCCAGCGCAGCTAAGCGGGGGGTCTACGAGCAGTACTTC.

The CDR3, as DNA: TGTGCCAGCAGCTATTCTGGCACTGAAGCTTTCTTT. This translates into CASSYSGTEAFF. The V gene is TRBV27, the J gene TRBJ1-1; D ambiguous. The V end lost 6 bases, the J end lost 4 bases, and 9 bases lay between the germline ends. The CDR3 spans 12 residues. Germline-derived CDR1 and CDR2 are MNHEY and SMNVEV (reference sequence).

The V and J genes are TRBV13 and TRBJ2-7; the match to TRBD1 covers 7 bases. The CDR3 contains 15 residues. The trim removed 3 bases at V and 2 bases at J, leaving 7 bases unmatched. The germline CDR1 and CDR2 sequences are PRHDT and FYEKMQ (reference sequence). CDR3 sequence reads: CASSLGQKGTYEQYF. The CDR3 nucleotides are TGTGCCAGCAGCTTGGGACAGAAGGGGACCTACGAGCAGTACTTC.

The V call is TRBV6-2 or TRBV6-3, the J call TRBJ2-1, with 9 bases matching TRBD2. The V gene's germline CDR1 is MNHEY and CDR2 SVGEGT. V trimming: 2 bases; J trimming: 4 bases; junction bases outside the gene matches: 3. This CDR3 has 15 residues. The chain's CDR3 is CASSYAGGPYNEQFF. DNA of the CDR3: TGTGCCAGCAGTTACGCGGGGGGGCCGTACAATGAGCAGTTCTTC.

This chain links TRBV7-2 with TRBJ1-2; TRBD1 is a possible D gene (5 bases). The CDR3 runs 14 residues. Trimming took off 1 base at V and 4 bases at J, with 10 bases between the two ends. Looked up from germline, CDR1 is SGHTA and CDR2 is FQGNSA. CDR3 bases: TGTGCCAGCAGCTTAGAGTACAGGACCTATGGCTACACCTTC. Protein: CASSLEYRTYGYTF.

This clone has a single count. The chain carries TRBV9 and TRBJ1-4; no firm D call. Germline V gene data show CDR1 as SGDLS and CDR2 as YYNGEE. V lost 0 bases to trimming and J lost 6 bases, with 9 bases between them. The CDR3 consists of 14 residues. The CDR3 sequence: CASSVGEADEKLFF. The CDR3 coding sequence is TGTGCCAGCAGCGTAGGGGAGGCGGATGAAAAACTGTTTTTT.

This clone occurred once. The V gene is TRBV11-2, the J gene TRBJ2-7; TRBD2 aligns across 11 bases. CDR3 length: 19 amino acids. J gave up 0 bases and V 0 bases, and 10 bases lay outside the gene matches. Germline loops: CDR1 SGHAT, CDR2 FQNNGV. Written as DNA, the CDR3 is TGTGCCAGCAGCTTAGAAAGGGGGCCTAGCGGGGGGCCCTCCTACGAGCAGTACTTC. Residues: CASSLERGPSGGPSYEQYF.

V gene TRBV19 combines with J gene TRBJ1-2; the D is unclear. The V gene's germline CDR1 is LNHDA and CDR2 SQIVND (reference sequence). Between the trimmed V and J ends, which lost 3 bases and 6 bases, there was a span of 8 bases. This CDR3 spans 12 amino acids. Here the CDR3 reads CASSMISDGYTF. DNA of the CDR3: TGTGCCAGTAGTATGATATCGGATGGCTACACCTTC.

The chain links TRBV28 to TRBJ1-1; D gene uncertain. The CDR3 totals 11 residues. V gave up 3 bases and J gave up 11 bases, with 10 bases separating them. Germline loops: CDR1 MDHEN, CDR2 SYDVKM. The CDR3 DNA reads TGTGCCAGCAGTTTTGGAGGGAGGGCTTTCTTT. Its protein is CASSFGGRAFF.

The chain links TRBV5-4 to TRBJ2-6; D is unclear. This CDR3 region has 18 residues. Trimming cost V 0 bases and J 4 bases, with 17 bases left between them. Germline CDR1 reads SGHNT; CDR2 reads YYREEE (reference sequence). CDR3 region: CASSLAPIVTSGANVLTF. As DNA, the CDR3 is TGTGCCAGCAGCTTGGCCCCTATTGTCACCTCGGGGGCCAACGTCCTGACTTTC.

The V and J genes are TRBV5-4 and TRBJ1-1, with D perhaps matching TRBD1 (5 bases). The V gene's germline CDR1 is SGHNT and CDR2 YYREEE (reference sequence). CDR3 length: 13 amino acids. With 10 bases removed from V and 6 bases from J, the gap between germline ends came to 19 bases. Here the CDR3 DNA reads TGTGCCCAGAATACGGCAGGGTATGCTGAAGCTTTCTTT. It encodes CAQNTAGYAEAFF.

The chain recombines TRBV4-1 with TRBJ2-7; unclear D gene. Deletions cut 4 bases from V and 1 base from J, with 20 bases between. The CDR3 contains 17 residues. The germline V gene encodes CDR1 MGHRA and CDR2 YSYEKL. CDR3 sequence: CASSPSDLLSLSYEQYF. CDR3 nucleotides: TGCGCCAGCAGCCCCTCCGATCTACTGTCTCTTTCCTACGAGCAGTACTTC.

This chain uses TRBV2 with TRBJ1-2; D is perhaps TRBD1 (5 bases). V gave up 10 bases and J gave up 4 bases, with 16 bases separating them. The length of the CDR3 is 13 residues. CDR1 and CDR2 from the germline V gene are SNHLY and FYNNEI. The chain's CDR3 is CATRGGDAYGYTF. In DNA form, the CDR3 reads TGTGCCACCCGTGGAGGGGACGCCTATGGCTACACCTTC.